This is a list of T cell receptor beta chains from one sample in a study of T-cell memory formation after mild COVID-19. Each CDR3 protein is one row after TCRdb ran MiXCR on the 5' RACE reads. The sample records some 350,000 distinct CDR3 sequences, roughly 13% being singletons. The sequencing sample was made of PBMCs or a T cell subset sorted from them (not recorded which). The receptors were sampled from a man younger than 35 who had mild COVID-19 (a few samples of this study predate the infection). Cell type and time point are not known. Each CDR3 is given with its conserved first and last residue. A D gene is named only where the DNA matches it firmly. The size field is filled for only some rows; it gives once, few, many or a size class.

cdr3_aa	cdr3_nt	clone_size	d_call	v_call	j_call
CASSLGTFYEGYTF	TGTGCCAGCAGCTTAGGGACATTCTATGAAGGCTACACCTTC	many	.	TRBV7-2	TRBJ1-2
CASSLGTGRSEKLFF	TGTGCCAGCAGCTTGGGGACAGGGCGGAGCGAAAAACTGTTTTTT	.	TRBD1	TRBV5-5	TRBJ1-4
CASSYSPETDTQYF	TGTGCCAGCAGTTACTCTCCAGAAACAGATACGCAGTATTTT	few	.	TRBV6-2/TRBV6-3	TRBJ2-3
CASSPRGLDTQYF	TGTGCCAGCAGCCCCAGGGGTCTCGATACGCAGTATTTT	.	.	TRBV11-2	TRBJ2-3
CASSHRANEQFF	TGTGCCAGCAGTCACAGGGCTAATGAGCAGTTCTTC	many	.	TRBV6-2/TRBV6-3	TRBJ2-1
CASSRGQSNTEAFF	TGTGCCAGCAGCCGGGGACAGTCGAACACTGAAGCTTTCTTT	many	TRBD1	TRBV3-1	TRBJ1-1
CASSQARGLGAFF	TGCGCCAGCAGCCAAGCCCGGGGCCTAGGAGCTTTCTTT	many	.	TRBV4-1	TRBJ1-1
CASSGGRMENTEAFF	TGCGCCAGCAGCGGGGGACGGATGGAGAACACTGAAGCTTTCTTT	many	.	TRBV5-1	TRBJ1-1
CASRGTVRRQYGYTF	TGTGCCAGCAGGGGGACGGTCCGCCGCCAATATGGCTACACCTTC	few	.	TRBV6-5	TRBJ1-2
CSAEWGTDTQYF	TGCAGTGCTGAGTGGGGGACAGATACGCAGTATTTT	.	.	TRBV20-1	TRBJ2-3
CASSLRQSGVAKNIQYF	TGTGCCAGCAGCCTACGGCAGTCGGGTGTAGCCAAAAACATTCAGTACTTC	many	.	TRBV7-2	TRBJ2-4
CASSYPSGGVQYF	TGTGCCAGCAGTTACCCGTCGGGAGGCGTACAATATTTT	.	.	TRBV6-5	TRBJ1-3
CAWRAAGYEQYF	TGTGCCTGGAGAGCTGCGGGATACGAGCAGTACTTC	.	.	TRBV30	TRBJ2-7
CASKLGRVNTGELFF	TGTGCCAGCAAACTCGGCAGAGTTAACACCGGGGAGCTGTTTTTT	few	.	TRBV6-5	TRBJ2-2
CSARDLQNTEAFF	TGCAGTGCTAGAGATCTCCAGAACACTGAAGCTTTCTTT	few	.	TRBV20-1	TRBJ1-1
CASSALTRGDTQYF	TGCGCCAGCAGCGCCCTCACCAGGGGTGATACGCAGTATTTT	many	.	TRBV10-2	TRBJ2-3
CASSTHQGVSSGYTF	TGCGCCAGCAGCACACACCAGGGGGTTTCGAGCGGCTACACCTTC	few	TRBD1	TRBV5-1	TRBJ1-2
CASSQRQGGDTQYF	TGTGCCAGCAGCCAAAGACAGGGAGGGGATACGCAGTATTTT	many	.	TRBV7-2	TRBJ2-3
CAISDPLGFGMNTEAFF	TGTGCCATCAGTGACCCACTAGGCTTTGGCATGAACACTGAAGCTTTCTTT	.	.	TRBV10-3	TRBJ1-1
CASSQSITSTDTQYF	TGCGCCAGCAGCCAATCTATAACTAGCACAGATACGCAGTATTTT	.	.	TRBV4-1	TRBJ2-3
CASSLTRETEAFF	TGTGCCAGCAGCTTAACCAGGGAAACTGAAGCTTTCTTT	few	.	TRBV7-6	TRBJ1-1
CASSTGLAGPQFF	TGTGCCAGTAGTACCGGACTAGCGGGGCCGCAGTTCTTC	.	TRBD2	TRBV19	TRBJ2-1
CASSDDLWGDQPQHF	TGTGCCAGCAGTGACGATCTCTGGGGGGATCAGCCCCAGCATTTT	few	.	TRBV6-1	TRBJ1-5
CASSPLQVTDTQYF	TGTGCCAGCTCACCGTTACAGGTCACAGATACGCAGTATTTT	.	.	TRBV18	TRBJ2-3
CASSTLFQRGGASTDTQYF	TGCGCCAGCAGCACGCTCTTCCAGCGGGGGGGGGCTAGCACAGATACGCAGTATTTT	few	TRBD2	TRBV4-1	TRBJ2-3
CASTYGPAGELADTQYF	TGTGCCAGCACCTACGGTCCAGCGGGGGAACTCGCAGATACGCAGTATTTT	.	TRBD2	TRBV6-2/TRBV6-3	TRBJ2-3
CASSADRSTNLRTQYF	TGCGCCAGCAGCGCCGACAGGTCCACCAACCTAAGGACCCAGTACTTC	few	.	TRBV5-1	TRBJ2-5
CAGRGQGNSPLHF	TGTGCCGGGAGGGGACAGGGGAATTCACCCCTCCACTTT	few	TRBD1	TRBV10-3	TRBJ1-6
CSAPLYGYTF	TGCAGTGCCCCTCTCTATGGCTACACCTTC	.	.	TRBV20-1	TRBJ1-2
CASTNTRVNTGELFF	TGTGCCAGCACGAATACGCGGGTGAACACCGGGGAGCTGTTTTTT	.	.	TRBV6-5	TRBJ2-2
CSANRQGGNTEAFF	TGCAGTGCTAATCGACAGGGAGGGAACACTGAAGCTTTCTTT	few	TRBD1	TRBV20-1	TRBJ1-1
CASSLESGGRNEQFF	TGCGCCAGCAGCTTGGAGAGCGGGGGGCGCAATGAGCAGTTCTTC	.	TRBD2	TRBV5-1	TRBJ2-1
CASSPWDSDFQETQYF	TGTGCCAGCAGCCCTTGGGACAGCGATTTTCAAGAGACCCAGTACTTC	few	TRBD1	TRBV7-9	TRBJ2-5
CASRLDRSSGYTF	TGTGCCAGCAGACTAGACAGGAGTAGTGGCTACACCTTC	few	.	TRBV7-6	TRBJ1-2
CASSLSLRNLQETQYF	TGCGCCAGCAGCTTGTCACTGAGGAATCTCCAAGAGACCCAGTACTTC	.	.	TRBV5-1	TRBJ2-5
CASSQEDRSWSNQPQHF	TGCGCCAGCAGCCAAGAGGACAGGTCATGGAGCAATCAGCCCCAGCATTTT	.	TRBD1	TRBV4-1	TRBJ1-5
CSARDGRGSNQPQHF	TGCAGTGCTAGAGATGGTCGCGGGTCTAATCAGCCCCAGCATTTT	.	.	TRBV20-1	TRBJ1-5
CASRSSPTASYEQYF	TGCGCCAGCCGCTCCAGCCCGACAGCCTCCTACGAGCAGTACTTC	few	.	TRBV5-1	TRBJ2-7
CASQRTRAEAFF	TGTGCCAGTCAGCGGACGAGAGCTGAAGCTTTCTTT	few	.	TRBV19	TRBJ1-1
CATSSYRTGITGELFF	TGTGCCACCAGCTCCTACCGGACAGGAATAACCGGGGAGCTGTTTTTT	.	TRBD1	TRBV15	TRBJ2-2
CASSPRPGQGARNGYTF	TGCGCCAGCAGCCCCCGCCCGGGACAGGGGGCTAGAAATGGCTACACCTTC	.	TRBD1	TRBV5-1	TRBJ1-2
CAIRSGGGDEQFF	TGTGCCATCAGGTCGGGGGGCGGGGATGAGCAGTTCTTC	.	.	TRBV10-3	TRBJ2-1
CADRSQGAYEKLFF	TGTGCCGACCGATCACAGGGGGCCTATGAAAAACTGTTTTTT	many	TRBD1	TRBV6-5	TRBJ1-4
CASSSGPGQAGEQPQHF	TGTGCCAGCAGCTCCGGCCCGGGACAAGCCGGCGAACAGCCCCAGCATTTT	few	.	TRBV7-2	TRBJ1-5
CASSYSFGGKLFF	TGTGCCAGCAGTTACTCGTTTGGGGGAAAACTGTTTTTT	few	.	TRBV6-5	TRBJ1-4
CASSLIWGSNQPQHF	TGTGCCAGCAGCTTGATCTGGGGAAGCAATCAGCCCCAGCATTTT	few	.	TRBV5-5	TRBJ1-5
CSARSTTYNEQFF	TGCAGTGCTAGGTCAACCACCTACAATGAGCAGTTCTTC	few	.	TRBV20-1	TRBJ2-1
CASSPRGNQPQHF	TGTGCCAGCAGCCCGCGCGGAAATCAGCCCCAGCATTTT	.	.	TRBV4-2	TRBJ1-5
CASSLNDGRSFTQYF	TGTGCCAGCAGCTTAAACGACGGGAGGTCTTTTACGCAGTATTTT	few	TRBD2	TRBV7-6	TRBJ2-3
CASSIMLSSYNEQFF	TGTGCCAGTAGTATCATGCTGAGCTCCTACAATGAGCAGTTCTTC	few	.	TRBV19	TRBJ2-1
CASSFPTGTGNGGANVLTF	TGTGCCAGCAGCTTCCCGACCGGGACAGGGAACGGTGGGGCCAACGTCCTGACTTTC	few	TRBD1	TRBV7-8	TRBJ2-6
CASSDSLNYGYTF	TGTGCCAGCAGTGATTCACTTAACTATGGCTACACCTTC	.	.	TRBV25-1	TRBJ1-2
CASSQSTGGGGETQYF	TGTGCCAGCAGCCAATCGACGGGTGGGGGAGGAGAGACCCAGTACTTC	many	.	TRBV4-2	TRBJ2-5
CASSPSGPGGETQYF	TGTGCCAGCAGCCCCTCCGGGCCCGGGGGAGAGACCCAGTACTTC	few	.	TRBV3-1	TRBJ2-5